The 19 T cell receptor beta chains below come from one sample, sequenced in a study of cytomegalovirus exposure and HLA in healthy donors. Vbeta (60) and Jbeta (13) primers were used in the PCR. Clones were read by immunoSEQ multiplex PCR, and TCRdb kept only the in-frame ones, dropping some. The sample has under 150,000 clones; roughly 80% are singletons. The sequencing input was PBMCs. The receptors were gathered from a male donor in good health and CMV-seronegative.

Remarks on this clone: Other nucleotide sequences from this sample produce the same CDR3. The CDR3 DNA reads TGCAGCGTTGTGGGGCAGGGGCACGAGCAGTACTTC. Translation gives CSVVGQGHEQYF. The rearrangement joins TRBV29-1 to TRBJ2-7; a possible D gene is TRBD1 (6 bases). V lost 4 bases to trimming and J lost 5 bases, with 12 bases between them. The CDR3 runs to 12 residues. CDR1 is SQVTM and CDR2 is ANQGSEA in the germline V gene.

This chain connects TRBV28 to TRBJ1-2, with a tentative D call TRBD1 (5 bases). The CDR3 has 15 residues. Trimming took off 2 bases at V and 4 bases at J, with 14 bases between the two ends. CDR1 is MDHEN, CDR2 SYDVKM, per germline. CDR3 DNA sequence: TGTGCCAGCAGTTTAGGGGGGGGGACGACCTATGGCTACACCTTC. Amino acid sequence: CASSLGGGTTYGYTF.

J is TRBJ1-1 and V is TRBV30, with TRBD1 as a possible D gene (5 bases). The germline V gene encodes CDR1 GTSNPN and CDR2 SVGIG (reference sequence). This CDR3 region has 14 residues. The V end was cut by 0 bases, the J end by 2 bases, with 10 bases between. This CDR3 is CAWSVWGGNTEAFF. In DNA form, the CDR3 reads TGTGCCTGGAGTGTATGGGGGGGAAACACTGAAGCTTTCTTT.

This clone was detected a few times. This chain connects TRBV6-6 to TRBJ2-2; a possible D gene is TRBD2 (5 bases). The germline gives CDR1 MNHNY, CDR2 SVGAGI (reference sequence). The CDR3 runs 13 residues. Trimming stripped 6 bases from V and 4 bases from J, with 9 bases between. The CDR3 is CASSPEGTGELFF. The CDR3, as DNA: TGTGCCAGCAGCCCCGAGGGCACCGGGGAGCTGTTTTTT.

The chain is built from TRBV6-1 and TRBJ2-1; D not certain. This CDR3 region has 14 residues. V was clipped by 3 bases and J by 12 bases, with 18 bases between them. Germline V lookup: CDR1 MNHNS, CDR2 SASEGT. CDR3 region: CASSEQLPPAVQFF. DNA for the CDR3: TGTGCCAGCAGTGAGCAATTACCCCCGGCGGTGCAGTTCTTC.

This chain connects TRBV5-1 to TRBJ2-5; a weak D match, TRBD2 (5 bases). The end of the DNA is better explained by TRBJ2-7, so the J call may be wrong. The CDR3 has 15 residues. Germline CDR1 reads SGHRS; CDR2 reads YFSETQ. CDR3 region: CASSLDMRAAYEQYF. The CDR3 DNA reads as TGCGCCAGCAGCTTGGATATGCGGGCAGCCTACGAGCAGTACTTC.

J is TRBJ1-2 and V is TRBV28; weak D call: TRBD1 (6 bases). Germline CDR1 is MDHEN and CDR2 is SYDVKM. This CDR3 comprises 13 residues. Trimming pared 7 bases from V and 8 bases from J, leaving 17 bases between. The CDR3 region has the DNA TGTGCCAGCATATCCGGGGGGCGTGAAGGCTACACCTTC. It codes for CASISGGREGYTF.

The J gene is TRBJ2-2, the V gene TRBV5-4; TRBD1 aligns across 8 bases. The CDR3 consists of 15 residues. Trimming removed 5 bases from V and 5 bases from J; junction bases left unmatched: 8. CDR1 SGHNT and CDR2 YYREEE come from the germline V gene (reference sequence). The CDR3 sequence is CASSFNRGRTGELFF. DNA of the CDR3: TGTGCCAGCAGTTTCAACAGGGGGAGAACCGGGGAGCTGTTTTTT.

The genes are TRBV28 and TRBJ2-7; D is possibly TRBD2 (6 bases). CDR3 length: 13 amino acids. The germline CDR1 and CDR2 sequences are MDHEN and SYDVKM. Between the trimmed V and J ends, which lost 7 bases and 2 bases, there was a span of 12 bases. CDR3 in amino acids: CASMEGLAYEQYF. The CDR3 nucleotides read TGTGCCAGCATGGAGGGGTTGGCCTACGAGCAGTACTTC.

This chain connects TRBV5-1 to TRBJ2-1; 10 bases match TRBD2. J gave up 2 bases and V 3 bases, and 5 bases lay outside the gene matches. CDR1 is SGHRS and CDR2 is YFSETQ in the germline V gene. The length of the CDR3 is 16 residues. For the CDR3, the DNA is TGCGCCAGCAGCTCCCACCTAGCGGGGGCCTACAATGAGCAGTTCTTC. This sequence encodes CASSSHLAGAYNEQFF.

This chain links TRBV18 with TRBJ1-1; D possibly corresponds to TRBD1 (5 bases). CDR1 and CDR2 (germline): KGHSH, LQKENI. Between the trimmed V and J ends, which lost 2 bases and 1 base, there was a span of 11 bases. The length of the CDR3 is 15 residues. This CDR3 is CASSPSGGGNTEAFF. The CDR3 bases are TGTGCCAGCTCACCATCTGGGGGAGGGAACACTGAAGCTTTCTTT. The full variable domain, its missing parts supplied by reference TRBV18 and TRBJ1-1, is NAGVMQNPRHLVRRRGQEARLRCSPMKGHSHVYWYRQLPEEGLKFMVYLQKENIIDESGMPKERFSAEFPKEGPSILRIQQVVRGDSAAYFCASSPSGGGNTEAFFGQGTRLTVV.

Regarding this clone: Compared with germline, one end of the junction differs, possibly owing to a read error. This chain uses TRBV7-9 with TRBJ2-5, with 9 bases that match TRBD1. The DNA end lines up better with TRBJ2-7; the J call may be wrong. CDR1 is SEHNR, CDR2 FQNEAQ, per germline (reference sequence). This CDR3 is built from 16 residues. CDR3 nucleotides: TGTGCCAGCAGTAAAACCGGGACAGGGTTTTCCTCCGAGCAGTACTTC. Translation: CASSKTGTGFSSEQYF.

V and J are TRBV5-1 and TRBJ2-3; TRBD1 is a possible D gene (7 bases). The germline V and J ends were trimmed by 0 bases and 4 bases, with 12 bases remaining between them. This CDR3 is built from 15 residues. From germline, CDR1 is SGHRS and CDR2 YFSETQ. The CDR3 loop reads CASSLAGGGSDTQYF. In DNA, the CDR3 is TGCGCCAGCAGCTTGGCCGGAGGGGGCTCAGATACGCAGTATTTT.

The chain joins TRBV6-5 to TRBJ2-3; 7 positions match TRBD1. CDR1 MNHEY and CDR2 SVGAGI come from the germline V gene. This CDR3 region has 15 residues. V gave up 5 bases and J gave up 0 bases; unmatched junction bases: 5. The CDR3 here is CASSLTGESTDTQYF. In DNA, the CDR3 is TGTGCCAGCAGTCTCACAGGGGAAAGCACAGATACGCAGTATTTT.

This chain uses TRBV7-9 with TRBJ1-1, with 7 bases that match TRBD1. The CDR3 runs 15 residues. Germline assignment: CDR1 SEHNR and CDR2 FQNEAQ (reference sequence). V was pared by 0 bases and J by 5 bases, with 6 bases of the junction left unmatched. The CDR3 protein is CASSLAMTGLTEAFF. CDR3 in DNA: TGTGCCAGCAGCTTAGCGATGACAGGGCTGACTGAAGCTTTCTTT.

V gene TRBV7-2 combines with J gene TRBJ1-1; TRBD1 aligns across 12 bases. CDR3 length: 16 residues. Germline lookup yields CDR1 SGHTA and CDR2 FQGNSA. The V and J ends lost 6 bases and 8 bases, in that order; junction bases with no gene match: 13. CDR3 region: CASRPIPGQGAWEAFF. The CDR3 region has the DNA TGTGCCAGCAGGCCGATTCCGGGACAGGGGGCATGGGAAGCTTTCTTT.

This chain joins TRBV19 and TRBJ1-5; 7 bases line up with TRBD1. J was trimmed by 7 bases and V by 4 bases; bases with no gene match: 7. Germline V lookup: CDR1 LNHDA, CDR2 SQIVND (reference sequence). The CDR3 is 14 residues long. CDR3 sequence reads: CASSRTGSEQPQHF. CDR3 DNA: TGTGCCAGTAGTAGGACAGGTAGTGAGCAGCCCCAGCATTTT.

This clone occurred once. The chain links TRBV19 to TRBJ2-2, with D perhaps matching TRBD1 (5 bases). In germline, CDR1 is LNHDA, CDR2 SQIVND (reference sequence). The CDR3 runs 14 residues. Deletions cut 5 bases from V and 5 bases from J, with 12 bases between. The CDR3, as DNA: TGTGCCAGTAGTGGGTCAGGGCAAACCGGGGAGCTGTTTTTT. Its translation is CASSGSGQTGELFF.

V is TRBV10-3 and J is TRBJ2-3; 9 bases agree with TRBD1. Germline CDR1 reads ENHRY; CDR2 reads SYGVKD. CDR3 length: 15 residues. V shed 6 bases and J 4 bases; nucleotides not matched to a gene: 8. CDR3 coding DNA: TGTGCCATCAGACCGGGACAGGGAGTAGCAGATACGCAGTATTTT. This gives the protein CAIRPGQGVADTQYF.